This TCR beta chain was profiled in a study of patients and donors after allogeneic stem cell transplantation. The CDR3 spans 16 residues. J gave up 10 bases and V 3 bases, and 12 bases lay outside the gene matches. Germline loops: CDR1 LGHNA, CDR2 YSLEER. This clonotype was seen a few times. One entry per CDR3 protein results from TCRdb running MiXCR on the RT-PCR reads. This sample has 70,000 or so distinct CDR3 sequences, with about a quarter found just once. The sequenced sample consisted of blood, either unsorted or a sorted T cell fraction (not recorded which). The chain links TRBV4-3 to TRBJ1-4; TRBD1 agrees at 9 bases. The sequence was obtained from a human donor who was either an allogeneic HSCT recipient or a stem cell or donor lymphocyte infusion donor (not recorded which). It is not recorded whose cells these are; they may come from a transplant donor. This chain's CDR3 is CASSQSLGQGDGKLFF. CDR3 in DNA: TGCGCCAGCAGCCAGAGCCTGGGACAGGGTGATGGAAAACTGTTTTTT.